This T cell receptor (beta chain) was captured in a study of T cell changes during pregnancy in multiple sclerosis. The repertoire was sequenced with immunoSEQ multiplex PCR; TCRdb's copy has only in-frame clones and lacks some. The table records tens of thousands of clones, just over 90% of them present only once. CDR1 is SGHTA and CDR2 is FQGTGA in the germline V gene. The CDR3 length is 15 residues. V was pared by 5 bases and J by 3 bases, with 11 bases between. The rearrangement uses TRBV7-3 and TRBJ2-6; D might be TRBD2 (5 bases). The input for sequencing was peripheral blood, taken before pregnancy. The sequence was collected from a female donor with multiple sclerosis, enrolled in a pregnancy study. The CDR3 sequence: CASSPTGLGANVLTF. The DNA of the CDR3 is TGTGCCAGCAGCCCGACCGGACTTGGGGCCAACGTCCTGACTTTC.